The next 27 T cell receptor beta chains were all read from a single sample in a study of T cell responses to AZD1222 COVID-19 vaccine. TCRdb's copy holds only in-frame clones and misses some; the assay was immunoSEQ multiplex PCR. This sample has 100,000 to 150,000 clones, with 88% found just once. The sequencing used peripheral blood, collected on day 0 of AZD1222 vaccination. Source of these receptors: an adult in good health.

This chain connects TRBV3-1 (or the pseudogene TRBV3-2) to TRBJ2-7; D may be TRBD1 (6 bases). Germline lookup yields CDR1 LGHDT and CDR2 YNNKEL (reference sequence). Trimming removed 5 bases at V and 7 bases at J, with 21 bases between. The CDR3 sequence is 15 residues long. CDR3 coding DNA: TGTGCCAGCAGCGTCCGGGACACCGCCCGTCGGGAGCAGTACTTC. Translation: CASSVRDTARREQYF.

Points on this clone: Other DNA sequences of this sample code for an identical CDR3. The chain uses TRBV27 and TRBJ2-7; perhaps TRBD2 as D (6 bases). The CDR3 totals 15 residues. Trimming pared 8 bases from V and 3 bases from J, leaving 20 bases between. Germline assignment: CDR1 MNHEY and CDR2 SMNVEV (reference sequence). CDR3 sequence (DNA): TGTGCCAGCGCCCCGGGTCGGGGGTGGGGCTACGAGCAGTACTTC. Amino acids: CASAPGRGWGYEQYF.

The genes are TRBV14 and TRBJ1-1; D uncertain. Germline values: CDR1 SGHDN, CDR2 FVKESK. The length of the CDR3 is 14 residues. Deletions cut 1 base from V and 5 bases from J, with 11 bases between. CDR3 in amino acids: CASSQAWAGTEAFF. In nucleotides, the CDR3 is TGTGCCAGCAGCCAAGCCTGGGCCGGGACTGAAGCTTTCTTT.

The rearrangement joins TRBV4-3 to TRBJ1-4; 7 bases match TRBD1. The germline V gene encodes CDR1 LGHNA and CDR2 YSLEER. The CDR3 totals 17 residues. Trimming at V came to 1 base and at J to 3 bases, leaving 8 bases not matched to a gene. CDR3 coding DNA: TGCGCCAGCAGCCAAGGACAGGGATTCGGGGCTAATGAAAAACTGTTTTTT. As protein: CASSQGQGFGANEKLFF.

This rearrangement joins TRBV18 to TRBJ2-2; D is ambiguous. The CDR3 has 16 amino acids. Per germline, CDR1 KGHSH and CDR2 LQKENI. Between the trimmed V and J ends, which lost 5 bases and 2 bases, there was a span of 15 bases. CDR3 amino acids: CASSTMRSLNTGELFF. For the CDR3, the DNA is TGTGCCAGCTCAACAATGCGCAGCCTAAACACCGGGGAGCTGTTTTTT. Full variable domain (remainder filled in from reference TRBV18 and TRBJ2-2): NAGVMQNPRHLVRRRGQEARLRCSPMKGHSHVYWYRQLPEEGLKFMVYLQKENIIDESGMPKERFSAEFPKEGPSILRIQQVVRGDSAAYFCASSTMRSLNTGELFFGEGSRLTVL.

The sample holds one count of this clone. CDR3 in amino acids: CASRHGTDYGYTF. CDR3 coding DNA: TGTGCCAGTCGGCACGGGACGGACTATGGCTACACCTTC. V usage is TRBV19 and J usage is TRBJ1-2; possible D gene TRBD1, 5 bases. The CDR3 sequence is 13 residues long. V shed 8 bases and J shed 3 bases, with 13 bases lying between them. Germline lookup yields CDR1 LNHDA and CDR2 SQIVND (reference sequence).

The chain carries TRBV5-4 and TRBJ2-7; no definite D call. CDR1 and CDR2 (germline): SGHNT, YYREEE (reference sequence). Trimming shortened V by 4 bases and J by 0 bases, and 11 bases separated the two germline ends. There are 14 residues in the CDR3. The CDR3 region has the DNA TGTGCCAGCAGCCCCGACAAGCGCTCCTACGAGCAGTACTTC. Residues: CASSPDKRSYEQYF.

The chain couples TRBV5-1 to TRBJ2-3; D ambiguous. Trimming pared 2 bases from V and 2 bases from J, leaving 6 bases between. The CDR3 runs to 13 residues. In germline, CDR1 is SGHRS, CDR2 YFSETQ. CDR3 residues: CASSLPVTDTQYF. The DNA of the CDR3 is TGCGCCAGCAGCTTACCAGTCACAGATACGCAGTATTTT.

The J gene is TRBJ1-5, the V gene TRBV6-5; 8 bases are shared with TRBD1. Germline CDR1 is MNHEY and CDR2 is SVGAGI. This CDR3 contains 14 residues. After removal of 6 bases from V and 7 bases from J, the junction contained 8 bases not matched to a gene. In nucleotides, the CDR3 is TGTGCCAGCAGCGACGACAGGGGTGGGCAGCCCCAGCATTTT. Translating gives CASSDDRGGQPQHF.

This clone appeared once. The rearrangement joins TRBV10-2 to TRBJ2-7, with 11 positions matching TRBD2. The germline gives CDR1 WSHSY, CDR2 SAAADI. Unmatched junction bases numbered 8, after V lost 3 bases and J lost 1 base. The CDR3 contains 17 residues. The CDR3: CASSDLSSGRVSYEQYF. The CDR3 DNA sequence: TGCGCCAGCAGTGATTTAAGTAGCGGGAGGGTATCCTACGAGCAGTACTTC.

This rearrangement joins TRBV19 to TRBJ1-2, with a tentative D call TRBD1 (6 bases). V dropped 0 bases and J dropped 7 bases, with 15 bases sitting between them. The CDR3 totals 15 residues. Per germline, CDR1 LNHDA and CDR2 SQIVND (reference sequence). The CDR3 nucleotides read TGTGCCAGTAGTATAGATCATCCGGGGGCGCGTGGCTACACCTTC. Protein sequence: CASSIDHPGARGYTF.

V and J are TRBV27 and TRBJ2-2, with D possibly TRBD1 on 5 matching bases. Germline V gene sequence: CDR1 MNHEY, CDR2 SMNVEV (reference sequence). This CDR3 region has 14 residues. V dropped 3 bases and J dropped 4 bases, with 9 bases sitting between them. CDR3 sequence: CASSFIDSTGELFF. In DNA form, the CDR3 reads TGTGCCAGCAGTTTTATCGACAGCACCGGGGAGCTGTTTTTT.

V gene TRBV18 combines with J gene TRBJ2-4, with D unresolved. The germline V and J ends were trimmed by 1 base and 12 bases, with 31 bases remaining between them. CDR1 and CDR2 from the germline V gene are KGHSH and LQKENI. This CDR3 contains 19 residues. The CDR3 sequence is CASSPQDQRTDFMWPPQYF. In nucleotides, the CDR3 is TGTGCCAGCTCACCACAGGACCAACGAACAGATTTTATGTGGCCTCCTCAGTACTTC.

The chain has TRBV28 and TRBJ1-2; maybe TRBD1 (6 bases). Germline CDR1 reads MDHEN; CDR2 reads SYDVKM. Trimming stripped 11 bases from V and 4 bases from J, with 17 bases between. The CDR3 is 13 residues long. CDR3 region: CAGSRGAGYGYTF. As DNA, the CDR3 is TGTGCCGGCTCGCGGGGGGCTGGCTATGGCTACACCTTC.

The rearrangement uses TRBV3-1 (or the pseudogene TRBV3-2) and TRBJ2-7; D is ambiguous. The CDR3 totals 15 residues. Trimming pared 2 bases from V and 2 bases from J, leaving 13 bases between. The V gene's germline CDR1 is LGHDT and CDR2 YNNKEL (reference sequence). CDR3 bases: TGTGCCAGCAGCCAAACAGTGCACTTGACCTACGAGCAGTACTTC. It specifies CASSQTVHLTYEQYF.

This chain uses TRBV27 with TRBJ1-5; 7 nucleotides line up with TRBD1. Trimming at V came to 3 bases and at J to 1 base, leaving 9 bases not matched to a gene. The germline V gene encodes CDR1 MNHEY and CDR2 SMNVEV (reference sequence). The CDR3 spans 17 residues. CDR3 nucleotides: TGTGCCAGCAGTTTCACTTCAGGGGGGTTGAGCAATCAGCCCCAGCATTTT. Protein sequence: CASSFTSGGLSNQPQHF.

The chain has TRBV4-1 and TRBJ1-2, with 12 bases fitting TRBD1. CDR1 and CDR2 from the germline V gene are MGHRA and YSYEKL. J lost 4 bases, V lost 6 bases, and 3 bases had no gene match. This CDR3 region has 14 residues. The DNA of the CDR3 is TGCGCCAGCAGGGGGACAGGGGGCGTCTATGGCTACACCTTC. It translates to CASRGTGGVYGYTF.

This chain links TRBV15 with TRBJ2-5, with TRBD2 as a possible D gene (5 bases). Looked up from germline, CDR1 is LNHNV and CDR2 is YYDKDF (reference sequence). The CDR3 totals 13 residues. V was shortened by 1 base and J by 7 bases, with 10 bases between the two germline ends. The CDR3 here is CATSRVVAGTQYF. CDR3 sequence (DNA): TGTGCCACCAGCAGAGTCGTCGCGGGGACCCAGTACTTC.

The chain has TRBV7-6 and TRBJ1-5; the D gene is possibly TRBD1 (5 bases). In germline, CDR1 is SGHVS, CDR2 FNYEAQ. The CDR3 loop spans 13 amino acids. V lost 3 bases, J lost 8 bases, and 11 bases lay in between. In DNA, the CDR3 is TGTGCCAGCAGCTTGTCGGTGGGGGAGCCCCAGCATTTT. This gives the protein CASSLSVGEPQHF. Supplemented by reference TRBV7-6 and TRBJ1-5, the full variable domain reads GAGVSQSPRYKVTKRGQDVALRCDPISGHVSLYWYRQALGQGPEFLTYFNYEAQQDKSGLPNDRFSAERPEGSISTLTIQRTEQRDSAMYRCASSLSVGEPQHFGDGTRLSIL.

The chain links TRBV3-1 (or the pseudogene TRBV3-2) to TRBJ1-1; weak D call: TRBD1 (6 bases). The length of the CDR3 is 14 residues. Per the germline V gene, CDR1 is LGHDT and CDR2 is YNNKEL (reference sequence). V lost 3 bases, J lost 10 bases, and 18 bases lay in between. CDR3 in DNA: TGTGCCAGCAGCCATACGACAGGTAGGCCCCGAGCTTTCTTT. Its protein is CASSHTTGRPRAFF.

The CDR3 protein is CASSDGQGYFLGAFF. In DNA, the CDR3 is TGTGCCAGCAGCGACGGACAGGGGTACTTTTTGGGAGCTTTCTTT. The rearrangement joins TRBV7-9 to TRBJ1-1; 9 nucleotides agree with TRBD1. Losses at the gene ends were 5 bases for V and 10 bases for J; bases not matched to a gene: 14. This CDR3 spans 15 amino acids. Germline CDR1 reads SEHNR; CDR2 reads FQNEAQ (reference sequence). Supplemented by reference TRBV7-9 and TRBJ1-1, the full variable domain reads DTGVSQNPRHKITKRGQNVTFRCDPISEHNRLYWYRQTLGQGPEFLTYFQNEAQLEKSRLLSDRFSAERPKGSFSTLEIQRTEQGDSAMYLCASSDGQGYFLGAFFGQGTRLTVV.

This rearrangement joins TRBV10-1 to TRBJ2-3; no clear D gene. The CDR3 has 12 amino acids. CDR1 is WNHNN and CDR2 is SYGVQD in the germline V gene (reference sequence). Trimming cost V 2 bases and J 4 bases, with 4 bases left between them. CDR3 bases: TGCGCCAGCAGTGAGAGGGCAGATACGCAGTATTTT. This encodes CASSERADTQYF.

As to this clone: Other DNA sequences in the same sample also yield this CDR3. The V call is TRBV2, the J call TRBJ2-7; 8 bases are shared with TRBD1. Germline V gives CDR1 SNHLY, CDR2 FYNNEI. V was clipped by 4 bases and J by 3 bases; unmatched bases: 5. CDR3 size: 14 residues. CDR3 nucleotides: TGTGCCAGCAGTGTTGGGACAGGTGACTACGAGCAGTACTTC. It codes for CASSVGTGDYEQYF.

The V and J genes are TRBV28 and TRBJ2-6; unclear D gene. CDR1 MDHEN and CDR2 SYDVKM come from the germline V gene. Trimming removed 6 bases at V and 0 bases at J, with 12 bases between. This CDR3 spans 16 amino acids. The CDR3 sequence is CASRTPKSSGANVLTF. The CDR3 bases are TGTGCCAGCAGGACCCCTAAGAGCTCTGGGGCCAACGTCCTGACTTTC.

This chain uses TRBV7-2 with TRBJ1-1; D is unresolved. Germline V CDR1 and CDR2: SGHTA, FQGNSA. The CDR3 contains 14 residues. V lost 3 bases, J lost 8 bases, and 16 bases lay in between. CDR3 residues: CASSFGPSRREAFF. DNA for the CDR3: TGTGCCAGCAGCTTTGGGCCCTCGCGAAGAGAAGCTTTCTTT.

The rearrangement uses TRBV4-1 and TRBJ1-5; 10 bases agree with TRBD1. V lost 3 bases to trimming and J lost 6 bases; unmatched junction nucleotides: 5. The CDR3 spans 15 residues. The V gene's germline CDR1 is MGHRA and CDR2 YSYEKL. The CDR3 sequence: CASSQGTGAAQPQHF. The CDR3 bases are TGCGCCAGCAGCCAGGGGACAGGGGCGGCTCAGCCCCAGCATTTT.

The chain employs TRBV18 and TRBJ1-4, with D unresolved. This CDR3 is 14 amino acids long. V gave up 6 bases and J gave up 5 bases, with 13 bases separating them. Germline-derived CDR1 and CDR2 are KGHSH and LQKENI. In DNA, the CDR3 is TGTGCCAGCTCGTCGGACGTTAAGAATGAAAAACTGTTTTTT. It encodes CASSSDVKNEKLFF. Complete variable domain (other parts from reference TRBV18 and TRBJ1-4): NAGVMQNPRHLVRRRGQEARLRCSPMKGHSHVYWYRQLPEEGLKFMVYLQKENIIDESGMPKERFSAEFPKEGPSILRIQQVVRGDSAAYFCASSSDVKNEKLFFGSGTQLSVL.